The entry below describes one TCR beta chain. Unmatched junction bases numbered 4, after V lost 4 bases and J lost 1 base. The CDR3 length is 15 residues. The V gene's germline CDR1 is SGDLS and CDR2 YYNGEE. This specimen comes from a study of blood T cell repertoires in COVID-19. About the study: Donors in the United States, Italy and Spain gave samples during acute or convalescent COVID-19. Sample material is recorded as cDNA or gDNA derived from T cells, B-cell-depleted T cells, or PBMCs.

Per the authors' pipeline: Estimation of nucleated cell counts relied on the amplification of reference gene primers. TCRdb's table, derived via immunoSEQ multiplex PCR, lists solely in-frame clones and lacks some. Clonal size and the V and J genes are those of that table, whereas D and trimming came from the DNA. The sample contains a few hundred thousand clones, 85% to 90% of which appear only once. The chain carries TRBV9 and TRBJ2-1, with TRBD1 identical over 8 bases. Sequencing was performed on peripheral blood. The source is a woman in her 70s with active or convalescent COVID-19. In DNA form, the CDR3 reads TGTGCCAGCAGCTACGGACAGGGATCCTACAATGAGCAGTTCTTC. It specifies CASSYGQGSYNEQFF.